The TCR beta chain described here comes from a study of shared clonotypes between healthy human individuals. Across the study: A couple of female and a few male donors aged 18 to 49 were enrolled.

As originally analysed: ImmunoSEQ only sent back junction sequences with no quality scores, so filtering was done differently. The data were produced by immunoSEQ multiplex PCR, yet TCRdb's version contains in-frame clones alone and is incomplete. V and J calls and clone size are given by that table; D and trimming were obtained from the DNA. This sample yields hundreds of thousands of clones, of which roughly 70% are seen a single time; about 1.8% belongs to the top ten. CD4+ cells yielded CD45RA+ naive and CD45RA-negative memory subsets. This CDR3 has 12 residues. From germline, CDR1 is MGHDK and CDR2 SYGVNS. Trimming cost V 8 bases and J 4 bases; bases outside gene matches: 1.

This sequence was found in a woman younger than 45 in good health. V and J are TRBV25-1 and TRBJ1-2, with 10 bases identical to TRBD1. The specimen sequenced was memory CD4+ T cells sorted from blood. Subset here: CD45RA-negative fraction. DNA for the CDR3: TGTGCCAGCGGACAGGGGGTCTATGGCTACACCTTC. Amino acid sequence: CASGQGVYGYTF.